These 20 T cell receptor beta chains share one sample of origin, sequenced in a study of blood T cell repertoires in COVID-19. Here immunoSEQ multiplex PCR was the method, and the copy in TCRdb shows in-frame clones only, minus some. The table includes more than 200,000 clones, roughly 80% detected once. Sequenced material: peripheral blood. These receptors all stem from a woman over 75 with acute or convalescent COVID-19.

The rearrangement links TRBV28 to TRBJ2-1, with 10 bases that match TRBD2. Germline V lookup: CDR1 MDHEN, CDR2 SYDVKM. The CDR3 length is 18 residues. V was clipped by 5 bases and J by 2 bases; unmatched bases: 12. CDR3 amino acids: CASSPGGLAGVTYNEQFF. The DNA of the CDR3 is TGTGCCAGCAGTCCTGGAGGGCTAGCGGGAGTCACCTACAATGAGCAGTTCTTC.

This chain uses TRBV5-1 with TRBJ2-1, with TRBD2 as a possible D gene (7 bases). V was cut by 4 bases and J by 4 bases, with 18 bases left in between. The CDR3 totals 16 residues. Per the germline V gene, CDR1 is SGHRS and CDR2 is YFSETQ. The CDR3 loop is CASSPGGGSLYNEQFF. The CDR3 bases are TGCGCCAGCAGCCCGGGGGGCGGGAGTCTATACAATGAGCAGTTCTTC.

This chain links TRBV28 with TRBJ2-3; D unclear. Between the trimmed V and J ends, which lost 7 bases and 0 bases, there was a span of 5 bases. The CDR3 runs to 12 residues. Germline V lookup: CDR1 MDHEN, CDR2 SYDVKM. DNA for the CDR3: TGTGCCAGCAAGAGTAGCACAGATACGCAGTATTTT. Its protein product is CASKSSTDTQYF.

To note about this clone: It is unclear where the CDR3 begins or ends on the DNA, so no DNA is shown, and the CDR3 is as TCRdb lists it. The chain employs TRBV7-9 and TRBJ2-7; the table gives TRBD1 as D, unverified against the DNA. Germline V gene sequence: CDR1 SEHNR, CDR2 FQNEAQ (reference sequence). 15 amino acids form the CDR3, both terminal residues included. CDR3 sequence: CASSTSTGVSYEQYF.

CDR3 in amino acids: CASSLGGRGLTNEKLFF. CDR3 DNA: TGTGCCAGCAGCTTAGGGGGCAGGGGTTTAACTAATGAAAAACTGTTTTTT. The chain carries TRBV7-8 and TRBJ1-4; a possible D gene is TRBD1 (6 bases). The CDR3 has 17 amino acids. The V gene's germline CDR1 is SGHVS and CDR2 FQNEAQ. Trimming pared 1 base from V and 1 base from J, leaving 13 bases between.

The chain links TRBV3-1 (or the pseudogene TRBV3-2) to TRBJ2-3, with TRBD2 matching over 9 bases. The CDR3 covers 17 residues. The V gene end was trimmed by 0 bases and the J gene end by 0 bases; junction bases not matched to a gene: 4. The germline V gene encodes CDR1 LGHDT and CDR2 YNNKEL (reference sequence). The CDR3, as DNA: TGTGCCAGCAGCCAAGATCCTAGCGGGACTAGCACAGATACGCAGTATTTT. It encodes CASSQDPSGTSTDTQYF.

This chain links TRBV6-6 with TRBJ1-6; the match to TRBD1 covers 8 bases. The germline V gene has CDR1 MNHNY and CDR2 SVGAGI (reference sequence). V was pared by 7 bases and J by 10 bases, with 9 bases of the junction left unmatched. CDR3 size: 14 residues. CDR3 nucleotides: TGTGCCAGCACGACCGGACAGGGAGGCTCACCCCTCCACTTT. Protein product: CASTTGQGGSPLHF.

The CDR3 region has the DNA TGTGCCAGCAGCCAAGTTGTAAGCGAAGCTTTCTTT. Residues: CASSQVVSEAFF. V gene TRBV14 combines with J gene TRBJ1-1, with D unclear. V lost 1 base to trimming and J lost 8 bases, with 8 bases between them. There are 12 residues in the CDR3. Germline loops: CDR1 SGHDN, CDR2 FVKESK.

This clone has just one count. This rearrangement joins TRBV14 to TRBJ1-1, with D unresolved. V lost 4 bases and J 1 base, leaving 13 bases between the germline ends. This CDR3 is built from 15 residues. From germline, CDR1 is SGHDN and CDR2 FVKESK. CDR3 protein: CASSRDQPRNTEAFF. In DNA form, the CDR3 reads TGTGCCAGCAGCCGAGACCAACCGAGGAACACTGAAGCTTTCTTT.

In DNA form, the CDR3 reads TGTGCCAGCAGCCAAGGACGGGGTAATCAGCCCCAGCATTTT. It specifies CASSQGRGNQPQHF. The chain is built from TRBV14 and TRBJ1-5; unclear D gene. The CDR3 has 14 amino acids. From germline, CDR1 is SGHDN and CDR2 FVKESK. V lost 1 base and J 4 bases, leaving 8 bases between the germline ends.

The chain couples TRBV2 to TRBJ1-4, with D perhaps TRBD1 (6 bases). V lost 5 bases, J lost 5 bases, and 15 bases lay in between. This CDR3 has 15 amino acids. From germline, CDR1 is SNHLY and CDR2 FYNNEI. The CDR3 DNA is TGTGCCAGCAGTATTCGACAGGCTACGAATGAAAAACTGTTTTTT. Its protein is CASSIRQATNEKLFF.

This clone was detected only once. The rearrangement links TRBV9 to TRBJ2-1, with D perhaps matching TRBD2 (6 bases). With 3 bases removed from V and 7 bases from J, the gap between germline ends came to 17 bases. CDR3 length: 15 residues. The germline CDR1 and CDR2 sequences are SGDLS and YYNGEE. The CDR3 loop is CASSAGGSSWNEQFF. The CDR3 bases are TGTGCCAGCAGCGCCGGAGGGAGTTCTTGGAATGAGCAGTTCTTC.

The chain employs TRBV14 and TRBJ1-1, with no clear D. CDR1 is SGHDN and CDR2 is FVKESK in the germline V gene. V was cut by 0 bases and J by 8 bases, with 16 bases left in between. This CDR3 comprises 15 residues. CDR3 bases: TGTGCCAGCAGCCAAGAACGGGGATTTTCTGCGGAAGCTTTCTTT. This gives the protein CASSQERGFSAEAFF.

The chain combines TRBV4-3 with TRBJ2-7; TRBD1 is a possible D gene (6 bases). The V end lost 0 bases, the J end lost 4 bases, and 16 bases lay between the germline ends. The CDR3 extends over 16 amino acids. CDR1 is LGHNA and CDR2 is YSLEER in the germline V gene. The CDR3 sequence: CASSQDILGDTYEQYF. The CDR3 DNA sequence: TGCGCCAGCAGCCAAGATATCTTGGGGGACACGTACGAGCAGTACTTC.

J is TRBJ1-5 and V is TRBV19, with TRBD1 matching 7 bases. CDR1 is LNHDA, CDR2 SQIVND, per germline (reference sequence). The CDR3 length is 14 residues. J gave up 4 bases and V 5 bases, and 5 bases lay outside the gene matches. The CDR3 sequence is CASSFPGQNQPQHF. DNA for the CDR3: TGTGCCAGTAGTTTTCCGGGACAGAATCAGCCCCAGCATTTT. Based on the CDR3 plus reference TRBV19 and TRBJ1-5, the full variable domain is DGGITQSPKYLFRKEGQNVTLSCEQNLNHDAMYWYRQDPGQGLRLIYYSQIVNDFQKGDIAEGYSVSREKKESFPLTVTSAQKNPTAFYLCASSFPGQNQPQHFGDGTRLSIL.

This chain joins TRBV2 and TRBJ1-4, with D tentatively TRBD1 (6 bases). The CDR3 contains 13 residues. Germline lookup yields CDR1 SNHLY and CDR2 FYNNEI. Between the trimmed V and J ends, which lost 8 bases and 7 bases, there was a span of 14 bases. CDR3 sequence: CASRTGIAEKLFF. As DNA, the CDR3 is TGTGCCAGCCGCACAGGGATCGCTGAAAAACTGTTTTTT.

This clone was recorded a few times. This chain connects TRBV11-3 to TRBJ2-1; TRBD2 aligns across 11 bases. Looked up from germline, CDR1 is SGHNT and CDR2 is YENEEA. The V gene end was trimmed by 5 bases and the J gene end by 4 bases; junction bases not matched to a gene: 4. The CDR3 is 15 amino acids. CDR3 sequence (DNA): TGTGCCAGCAGCCCCCGGACTAGCGGGTACAATGAGCAGTTCTTC. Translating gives CASSPRTSGYNEQFF. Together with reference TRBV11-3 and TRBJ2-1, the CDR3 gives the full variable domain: EAGVVQSPRYKIIEKKQPVAFWCNPISGHNTLYWYLQNLGQGPELLIRYENEEAVDDSQLPKDRFSAERLKGVDSTLKIQPAELGDSAVYLCASSPRTSGYNEQFFGPGTRLTVL.

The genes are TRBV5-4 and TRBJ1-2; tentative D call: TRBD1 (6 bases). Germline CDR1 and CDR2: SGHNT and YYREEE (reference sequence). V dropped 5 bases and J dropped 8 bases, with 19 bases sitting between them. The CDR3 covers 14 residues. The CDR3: CASSHPGAPGGYTF. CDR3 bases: TGTGCCAGCAGTCATCCAGGGGCCCCCGGGGGCTACACCTTC.

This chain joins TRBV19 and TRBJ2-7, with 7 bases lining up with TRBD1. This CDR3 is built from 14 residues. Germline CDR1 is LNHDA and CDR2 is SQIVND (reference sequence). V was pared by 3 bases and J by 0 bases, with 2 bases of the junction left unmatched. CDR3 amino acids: CASSIRDSSYEQYF. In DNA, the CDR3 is TGTGCCAGTAGTATCCGGGACAGCTCCTACGAGCAGTACTTC.

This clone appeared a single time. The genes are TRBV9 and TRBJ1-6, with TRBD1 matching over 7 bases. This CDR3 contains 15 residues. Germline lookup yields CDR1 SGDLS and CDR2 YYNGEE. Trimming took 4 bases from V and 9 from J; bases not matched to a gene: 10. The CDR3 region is CASSFSGTEVSPLHF. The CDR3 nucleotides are TGTGCCAGCAGCTTCTCCGGGACAGAAGTTTCACCCCTCCACTTT.